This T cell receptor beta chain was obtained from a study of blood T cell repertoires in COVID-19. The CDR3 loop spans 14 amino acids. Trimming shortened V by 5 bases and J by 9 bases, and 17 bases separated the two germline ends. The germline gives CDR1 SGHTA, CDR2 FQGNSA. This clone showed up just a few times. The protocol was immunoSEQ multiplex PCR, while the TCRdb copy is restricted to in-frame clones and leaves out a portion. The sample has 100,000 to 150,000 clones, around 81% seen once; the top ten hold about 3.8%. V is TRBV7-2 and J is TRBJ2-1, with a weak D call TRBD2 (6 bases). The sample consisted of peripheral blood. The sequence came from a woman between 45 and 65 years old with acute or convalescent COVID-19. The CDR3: CASSQEGLGGEQFF. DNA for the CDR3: TGTGCCAGCAGCCAGGAGGGTCTTGGAGGTGAGCAGTTCTTC.